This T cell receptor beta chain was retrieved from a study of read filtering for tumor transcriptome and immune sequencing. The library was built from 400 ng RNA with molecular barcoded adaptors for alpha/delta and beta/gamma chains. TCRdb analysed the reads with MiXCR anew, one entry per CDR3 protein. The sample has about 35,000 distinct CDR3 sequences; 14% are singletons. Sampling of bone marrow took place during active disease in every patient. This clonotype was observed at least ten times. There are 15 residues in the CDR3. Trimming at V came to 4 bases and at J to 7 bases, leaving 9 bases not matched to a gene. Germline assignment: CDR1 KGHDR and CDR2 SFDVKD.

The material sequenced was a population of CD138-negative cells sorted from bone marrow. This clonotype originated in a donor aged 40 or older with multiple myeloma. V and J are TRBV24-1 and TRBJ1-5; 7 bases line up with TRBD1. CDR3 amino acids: CATSDSTGAGQPQHF. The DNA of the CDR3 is TGTGCCACCAGTGACTCAACAGGGGCGGGACAGCCCCAGCATTTT.